The 30 T cell receptor beta chains presented below share a single source sample, sequenced in a study of blood T cells in healthy people across ages. Using a J-beta primer mix together with a sample-barcoded 5' primer, a second PCR was run for roughly 6 to 12 cycles. TCRdb passed the 5' RACE reads through MiXCR, listing each CDR3 protein once. Among just over 800,000 distinct CDR3 sequences listed, around 68% were seen once. The sample was blood. The receptors shown here come from a man aged 25-45 years in good health.

The chain has TRBV7-3 and TRBJ2-1, with D perhaps matching TRBD2 (5 bases). This CDR3 is 16 amino acids long. The germline gives CDR1 SGHTA, CDR2 FQGTGA. The V end was cut by 2 bases, the J end by 2 bases, with 13 bases between. CDR3 nucleotide sequence: TGTGCCAGCAGCTTACTAGCCTCTTCCCCCTACAATGAGCAGTTCTTC. As protein: CASSLLASSPYNEQFF.

This chain connects TRBV15 to TRBJ2-7; 8 nucleotides agree with TRBD1. The J segment lost 2 bases and the V segment lost 8 bases, leaving 11 bases of the junction unmatched. The germline V gene has CDR1 LNHNV and CDR2 YYDKDF (reference sequence). CDR3 size: 15 residues. The CDR3 loop is CATGSQYRGTYEQYF. DNA of the CDR3: TGTGCCACCGGCTCCCAGTACAGGGGGACCTACGAGCAGTACTTC.

This clonotype was counted a few times. The J gene is TRBJ2-4, the V gene TRBV27; tentatively, D is TRBD1 (5 bases). The closer fit of TRBJ2-7 to the DNA end suggests the J call may be wrong. Germline V gene data show CDR1 as MNHEY and CDR2 as SMNVEV (reference sequence). The CDR3 runs 15 residues. CDR3 sequence reads: CASSPKGSRGYEQYF. The CDR3 DNA reads TGTGCCAGCAGCCCTAAGGGTTCTAGGGGCTACGAGCAGTACTTC.

The gene calls are TRBV18 and TRBJ1-4; D is uncertain. The CDR3 consists of 16 residues. The V end was cut by 6 bases, the J end by 1 base, with 15 bases between. Germline CDR1 is KGHSH and CDR2 is LQKENI. CDR3 in amino acids: CASSLRTAGTNEKLFF. The CDR3 DNA sequence: TGTGCCAGCTCGCTCAGGACCGCCGGAACTAATGAAAAACTGTTTTTT.

The J gene is TRBJ2-3, the V gene TRBV10-3; 7 nucleotides align to TRBD1. Trimming at V came to 6 bases and at J to 3 bases, leaving 3 bases not matched to a gene. The CDR3 spans 13 residues. Germline CDR1 and CDR2: ENHRY and SYGVKD. This CDR3 is CAISSDRTDTQYF. CDR3 DNA sequence: TGTGCCATCAGCTCGGACAGGACAGATACGCAGTATTTT.

The chain uses TRBV20-1 and TRBJ1-1; TRBD1 matches 9 bases. After removal of 0 bases from V and 5 bases from J, the junction contained 7 bases not matched to a gene. Germline assignment: CDR1 DFQATT and CDR2 SNEGSKA (reference sequence). This CDR3 contains 15 residues. CDR3: CSAREDGQGMTEAFF. The CDR3 DNA reads as TGCAGTGCTAGAGAAGACGGACAGGGGATGACTGAAGCTTTCTTT.

V and J are TRBV9 and TRBJ2-5; a weak D match, TRBD1 (6 bases). The germline gives CDR1 SGDLS, CDR2 YYNGEE. The germline V and J ends were trimmed by 0 bases and 5 bases, with 14 bases remaining between them. This CDR3 has 15 amino acids. This chain's CDR3 is CASSVAGARMETQYF. The CDR3, as DNA: TGTGCCAGCAGCGTAGCAGGGGCGAGGATGGAGACCCAGTACTTC.

This clonotype showed up many times. An end of the junction differs from the germline gene, which may be a read error. The chain recombines TRBV5-1 with TRBJ2-5; D is unclear. The germline CDR1 and CDR2 sequences are SGHRS and YFSETQ. The CDR3 runs 13 residues. CDR3 sequence (DNA): TGTGCCAGCAGCTTGGGCGTACAAGAGACCCAGTACTTC. It codes for CASSLGVQETQYF. Full variable domain (rest looked up from reference TRBV5-1 and TRBJ2-5): KAGVTQTPRYLIKTRGQQVTLSCSPISGHRSVSWYQQTPGQGLQFLFEYFSETQRNKGNFPGRFSGRQFSNSRSEMNVSTLELGDSALYLCASSLGVQETQYFGPGTRLLVL.

The CDR3 nucleotides read TGTGCCAGCAGAACAGGGTATAGCAATCAGCCCCAGTATTTT. Amino acids: CASRTGYSNQPQYF. V usage is TRBV28 and J usage is TRBJ1-5, with TRBD1 as a possible D gene (6 bases). TRBJ2-3 matches the DNA end more closely, so the J call is doubtful. This CDR3 contains 14 residues. CDR1 MDHEN and CDR2 SYDVKM come from the germline V gene.

The sample holds one count of this clonotype. The junction departs from the called germline gene at one end, perhaps through a read error. The chain employs TRBV14 and TRBJ1-2; no reliable D call. Germline CDR1 reads SGHDN; CDR2 reads FVKESK. There are 12 residues in the CDR3. CDR3 sequence: CTSSPAFQGYTF. In DNA, the CDR3 is TGTACCAGCAGCCCGGCCTTTCAGGGCTACACCTTC.

The V gene is TRBV11-1, the J gene TRBJ1-6; D call uncertain. Germline-derived CDR1 and CDR2 are SGHAT and FQDESV (reference sequence). V was cut by 1 base and J by 8 bases, with 6 bases left in between. The length of the CDR3 is 13 residues. The CDR3 DNA follows: TGTGCCAGCAGCTTAGTTACCGATTCACCCCTCCACTTT. Translating gives CASSLVTDSPLHF.

This clonotype was recorded once. The CDR3 is CAINANINYGYTF. DNA for the CDR3: TGTGCCATCAACGCAAACATTAACTATGGCTACACCTTC. This chain connects TRBV10-3 to TRBJ1-2; D gene unclear. Germline assignment: CDR1 ENHRY and CDR2 SYGVKD. The ends were cut back, 7 bases at V and 1 base at J, with 10 bases in the middle. The CDR3 consists of 13 residues.

There are a few counts of this clonotype. The gene calls are TRBV3-1 and TRBJ1-2; possibly TRBD1 for D (5 bases). Per the germline V gene, CDR1 is LGHDT and CDR2 is YNNKEL (reference sequence). V shed 1 base and J shed 0 bases, with 12 bases lying between them. The CDR3 loop spans 16 amino acids. This CDR3 is CASSQVEQAPNYGYTF. The DNA for the CDR3 is TGTGCCAGCAGCCAAGTCGAACAGGCCCCTAACTATGGCTACACCTTC.

The CDR3: CSARALAGRNEQFF. CDR3 nucleotides: TGCAGTGCTAGAGCTCTAGCGGGGCGCAATGAGCAGTTCTTC. The chain recombines TRBV20-1 with TRBJ2-1; TRBD2 agrees at 9 bases. The J segment lost 6 bases and the V segment lost 1 base, leaving 4 bases of the junction unmatched. Germline CDR1 is DFQATT and CDR2 is SNEGSKA (reference sequence). The CDR3 length is 14 residues.

The V and J genes are TRBV3-1 and TRBJ2-7, with D perhaps TRBD1 or TRBD2 (6 bases each). The V gene lost 3 bases and the J gene lost 8 bases, with 11 bases spanning the gap. Germline-derived CDR1 and CDR2 are LGHDT and YNNKEL (reference sequence). The CDR3 covers 12 residues. The CDR3 nucleotides read TGTGCCAGCAGCCATGAAGGGGGGCAGCAGTACTTC. This sequence encodes CASSHEGGQQYF.

The rearrangement links TRBV2 to TRBJ2-5; TRBD1 aligns across 8 bases. Germline CDR1 SNHLY, CDR2 FYNNEI. The V and J ends lost 3 bases and 4 bases, in that order; junction bases with no gene match: 4. There are 14 residues in the CDR3. CDR3 region: CASSDLTGAETQYF. CDR3 coding DNA: TGTGCCAGCAGTGACCTGACAGGGGCAGAGACCCAGTACTTC.

This clonotype was counted a few times. The V and J genes are TRBV4-2 and TRBJ2-7, with a possible D match to TRBD2 (5 bases). CDR1 and CDR2 (germline): LGHNA, YNFKEQ. V was shortened by 0 bases and J by 9 bases, with 12 bases between the two germline ends. This CDR3 has 13 residues. CDR3 sequence (DNA): TGTGCCAGCAGCCAAGATAAGAGCCGGGGGCAGTACTTC. Translated: CASSQDKSRGQYF.

V is TRBV9 and J is TRBJ2-1; TRBD2 matches 11 bases. This CDR3 is 17 amino acids long. V dropped 2 bases and J dropped 0; count of bases not matched to a gene: 4. Per germline, CDR1 SGDLS and CDR2 YYNGEE. In DNA form, the CDR3 reads TGTGCCAGCAGCGTCAGTAGCGGGGGGGCCTCCTACAATGAGCAGTTCTTC. This sequence encodes CASSVSSGGASYNEQFF.

V gene TRBV25-1 combines with J gene TRBJ1-2; D not resolved. This CDR3 has 14 residues. Germline-derived CDR1 and CDR2 are MGHDK and SYGVNS. The V end was cut by 1 base, the J end by 3 bases, with 9 bases between. CDR3 amino acids: CASSESGRHYGYTF. The CDR3 DNA sequence: TGTGCCAGCAGTGAATCGGGCAGGCACTATGGCTACACCTTC.

The chain joins TRBV20-1 to TRBJ2-5; 10 positions agree with TRBD1. The tail of the sequence fits TRBJ2-7 better, so the J call may be wrong. The length of the CDR3 is 15 residues. The germline CDR1 and CDR2 sequences are DFQATT and SNEGSKA (reference sequence). The chain's CDR3 is CSAPPSGQGPLEQYF. In DNA form, the CDR3 reads TGCAGTGCTCCGCCATCGGGACAGGGGCCTCTCGAGCAGTACTTC.

This clonotype was counted a single time. The chain couples TRBV3-1 to TRBJ1-2; D not certain. V was cut by 6 bases and J by 8 bases, with 16 bases left in between. CDR3 length equals 13 residues. Germline values: CDR1 LGHDT, CDR2 YNNKEL (reference sequence). CDR3 bases: TGTGCCAGCAGGGTGAGCACATCAAGGGGCTACACCTTC. This encodes CASRVSTSRGYTF.

The chain uses TRBV2 and TRBJ2-1; D gene ambiguous. The assigned J gene may be wrong: the sequence end matches TRBJ2-7 better. The CDR3 runs 14 residues. Germline V gene sequence: CDR1 SNHLY, CDR2 FYNNEI. In DNA, the CDR3 is TGTGCCAGCAGTGACAGGTCGGGCTACAATGAGCAGTACTTC. Translating gives CASSDRSGYNEQYF.

This clonotype was picked up one time. This chain links TRBV21-1 with TRBJ2-1. The end of the DNA fits TRBJ2-7 better, so the J call may be wrong. TRBV21-1 counts as a pseudogene. The CDR3 covers 14 residues. The CDR3 nucleotides read TGTGCCAGCAGCAGTGACAATCGGGCTGACGAGCAGTACTTC. Translating gives CASSSDNRADEQYF.

Many counts were recorded for this clonotype. The chain uses TRBV30 and TRBJ1-2; D unresolved. The CDR3 length is 12 residues. Germline V gene data show CDR1 as GTSNPN and CDR2 as SVGIG (reference sequence). Trimming shortened V by 2 bases and J by 4 bases, and 8 bases separated the two germline ends. CDR3 nucleotide sequence: TGTGCCTGGAGTTCCTCAGCCTATGGCTACACCTTC. Translated: CAWSSSAYGYTF.

The rearrangement joins TRBV29-1 to TRBJ2-5, with D maybe TRBD1 (6 bases). This CDR3 has 13 amino acids. Germline V gives CDR1 SQVTM, CDR2 ANQGSEA. V was trimmed by 7 bases and J by 5 bases, leaving 17 bases between them. CDR3 DNA: TGCAGCGCTCCCTGGGGGCGCGGGGAGACCCAGTACTTC. This codes for CSAPWGRGETQYF.

Comment on this clonotype: The germline gene is not matched at one end of the junction; a read error may be the cause. The chain uses TRBV29-1 and TRBJ1-2, with 10 bases lining up with TRBD1. This CDR3 contains 16 residues. Germline V gene sequence: CDR1 SQVTM, CDR2 ANQGSEA. This chain's CDR3 is CSVEGGQGVANCGYTF. DNA of the CDR3: TGCAGCGTTGAGGGCGGACAGGGGGTAGCTAACTGTGGCTACACCTTC.

This chain uses TRBV12-3 or TRBV12-4 with TRBJ2-1, with D uncertain. V was shortened by 8 bases and J by 10 bases, with 9 bases between the two germline ends. The CDR3 has 10 residues. The CDR3 DNA is TGTGCCAGCGCCCTGGGGGAGCAGTTCTTC. It encodes CASALGEQFF.

This chain connects TRBV4-3 to TRBJ2-1, with D unclear. This CDR3 region has 18 residues. Per the germline V gene, CDR1 is LGHNA and CDR2 is YSLEER. V was clipped by 1 base and J by 0 bases, with 16 bases between them. CDR3 residues: CASSQAGRPGNSYNEQFF. CDR3 coding DNA: TGCGCCAGCAGCCAAGCTGGCCGACCGGGCAACTCCTACAATGAGCAGTTCTTC.

The J gene is TRBJ2-1, the V gene TRBV2; TRBD1 or TRBD2 may be the D gene (6 bases each). The germline V gene encodes CDR1 SNHLY and CDR2 FYNNEI. Between the trimmed V and J ends, which lost 8 bases and 7 bases, there was a span of 12 bases. CDR3 length equals 12 residues. DNA for the CDR3: TGTGCCAGCCAAAGGGGGGCGAATGAGCAGTTCTTC. It is translated as CASQRGANEQFF.

In this sample, this clonotype turned up a few times. The chain combines TRBV29-1 with TRBJ2-7; maybe TRBD1 (5 bases). Judging by the DNA end, TRBJ2-5 fits better; the J call may be wrong. This CDR3 spans 14 amino acids. Germline-derived CDR1 and CDR2 are SQVTM and ANQGSEA. CDR3 coding DNA: TGCAGCGTTGAAGATAGAGGCAGGGTAGAGACCCAGTACTTC. It encodes CSVEDRGRVETQYF.